This T cell receptor beta chain was identified during a study of vaccination effects on CD4 cells after COVID-19. Study-level background: Each participant received a vaccine that was either BNT162b2 or mRNA-1273, given as two doses.

V dropped 3 bases and J dropped 4 bases, with 5 bases sitting between them. The CDR3 has 11 amino acids. Germline assignment: CDR1 DFQATT and CDR2 SNEGSKA (reference sequence). This clone was observed a few times. Antigen unknown. ViraFEST assay sequencing came after antigen-specific CD4+ T cells were expanded with viral peptide pools. Once cultured for roughly ten days, the cells underwent separation to obtain CD4+ T cells. Infection with SARS-CoV-2 occurred in the person between March and December 2020, and PCR confirmed it. Assay used: immunoSEQ multiplex PCR; TCRdb lists only in-frame clones, some missing. The sample has approximately 29,000 clones, 70% to 85% seen once; the top ten hold about 29%.

The V gene is TRBV20-1, the J gene TRBJ2-3; D not resolved. The material was CD4+ T cells from PBMCs cultured with a peptide pool, obtained before COVID-19 vaccination. This clonotype originated in a human donor who had a prior SARS-CoV-2 infection. The DNA for the CDR3 is TGCAGTGCTAGTAGGGCAGATACGCAGTATTTT. This gives the protein CSASRADTQYF.